This note documents a single T cell receptor (beta chain) sequence. What this receptor recognizes is not known. No much larger clone is present one base from it, and per-base qualities are unavailable. Enrolling through a virtual design, the prospective study's participants ranged in age from about 18 to 89 years and lived across around 25 United States geographic areas. To assign participants to cohorts, the prospective study relied on clinical history that participants themselves reported in a screening survey and a study questionnaire. For ImmuneRACE Cohort 3, a participant was defined as recovered based on two consecutive negative NP/OP PCR tests, clearance by a healthcare professional, or resolution of symptoms. Mobile phlebotomists in the prospective study collected whole blood, serum and a nasopharyngeal or oropharyngeal swab from every participant. Over a roughly 2-month period, participants in the prospective study had the option of providing additional blood draws and questionnaires. Prospective study blood samples were shipped either frozen or at room temperature before DNA extraction.

This specimen belongs to a study of blood T cell repertoires in COVID-19 (TCRdb year 2020). Regarding the research as a whole: Collaborator samples came from the United States, Italy and Spain and covered acute and convalescent phases of COVID-19. The prospective study material was composed of cDNA or gDNA derived from T cells, B-cell-depleted T cells, or PBMCs. Subjects who had been exposed to COVID-19, were actively infected with it, or had recovered from it provided the deeply sampled blood TCRbeta repertoires that made up the dataset. The repertoires were made available in a free public database intended to serve as a resource for research on the immune response to SARS-CoV-2. The samples were drawn from the first 160 participants of the ongoing ImmuneRACE study and from about 1,200 subjects provided by 6 global collaborators. Nearly every sample came with metadata listing a de-identified subject ID, COVID-19 status, age in years and sex. Where available, HLA class I and class II types were taken from metadata supplied by the sample provider and were not determined by assay-based typing.

Beyond this particular receptor, the publication reports: The quantity of clinical and demographic metadata differed by source and by participant and was supplied without curation.

TCRbeta CDR3 regions were amplified from genomic DNA by means of the immunoSEQ Assay, a bias-controlled multiplex PCR. Under the source paper's analysis protocol: Nucleated cell counts per sample were estimated from amplification of reference gene primers within the assay. Sequence reads were collapsed and filtered to measure the absolute abundance of every unique TCRbeta CDR3 rearrangement. For each sample, productive Simpson clonality was calculated as the square root of Simpson's diversity index over productive rearrangements. This immuneACCESS table, as held by TCRdb, lists in-frame sequences with V and J called but not all clones. Of the missing ones, under half trace to an unresolved V gene in checked studies; the others have no known cause. V, J and clone size are those of that table, while D and trimming were read from the DNA. The sample includes around 450,000 clones, with approximately 90% observed a single time. About 0.75% of the sample belongs to the ten largest clones.

Sequencing used PBMCs or T cells enriched from blood (not recorded which). The source is a woman between 18 and 30 years old who had recovered from COVID-19.

The nucleotide sequence is given as TGCGCCAGCATGAGGCTACAGGGTGGGGACACCGGGGAGCTGTTTTTT. Protein translation: CASMRLQGGDTGELFF. In this chain, TRBV5-1 is recombined with TRBJ2-2, with a tentative D gene TRBD1 over 6 matching bases. As encoded in the germline V gene, CDR1 is SGHRS while CDR2 is YFSETQ. The CDR3 covers 16 residues, taking in both the cysteine and the phenylalanine. Left in the record is the CDR3 DNA by itself, 48 bases read in frame from the first base. The junction carries 18 bases between V and J, which are trimmed by 6 bases and 3 bases respectively.